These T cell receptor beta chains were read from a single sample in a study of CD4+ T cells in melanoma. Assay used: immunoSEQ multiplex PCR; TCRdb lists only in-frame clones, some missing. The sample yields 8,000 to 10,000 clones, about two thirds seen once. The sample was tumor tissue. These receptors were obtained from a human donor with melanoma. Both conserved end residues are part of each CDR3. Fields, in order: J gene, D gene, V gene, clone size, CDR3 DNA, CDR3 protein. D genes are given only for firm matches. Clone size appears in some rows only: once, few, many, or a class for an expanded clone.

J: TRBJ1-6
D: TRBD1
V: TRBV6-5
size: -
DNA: TGTGCCAGCAGTACGACAGGGGATTATAATTCACCCCTCCACTTT
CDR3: CASSTTGDYNSPLHF

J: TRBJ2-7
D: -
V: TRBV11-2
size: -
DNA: TGTGCCAGCAGCTTATTCCCAGGGGATCGCTACGAGCAGTACTTC
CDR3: CASSLFPGDRYEQYF

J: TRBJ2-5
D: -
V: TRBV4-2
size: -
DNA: TGTGCCAGCAGCCAAGATCCGGGCTATCAAGAGACCCAGTACTTC
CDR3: CASSQDPGYQETQYF

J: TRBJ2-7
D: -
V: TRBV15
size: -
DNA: TGTGCCACCAGCAGAGTACCCGGACAGACTCACTACGAGCAGTACTTC
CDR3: CATSRVPGQTHYEQYF

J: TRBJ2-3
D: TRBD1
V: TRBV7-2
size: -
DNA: TGTGCCAGCAGCCACCCGACAGGGGGAATTGCGCAGTATTTT
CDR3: CASSHPTGGIAQYF

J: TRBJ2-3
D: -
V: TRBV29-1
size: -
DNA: TGCAGCGTTGGAAGAGGTACAGATACGCAGTATTTT
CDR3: CSVGRGTDTQYF

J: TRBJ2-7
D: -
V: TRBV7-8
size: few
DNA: TGTGCCAGCAGCTTAGACAGTCTGGGCTACGAGCAGTACTTC
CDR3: CASSLDSLGYEQYF

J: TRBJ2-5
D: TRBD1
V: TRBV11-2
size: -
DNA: TGTGCCAGCAGTACACAGGGGGCGCATGGAGAGACCCAGTACTTC
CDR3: CASSTQGAHGETQYF

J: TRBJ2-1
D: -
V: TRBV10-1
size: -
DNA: TGCGCCAGCAGTGATTCTCTATCTACAATTCAGTTCTTC
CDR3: CASSDSLSTIQFF

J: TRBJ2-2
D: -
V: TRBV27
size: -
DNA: TGTGCCAGCAGTTTGACGGGGATCACCGGGGAGCTGTTTTTT
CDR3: CASSLTGITGELFF

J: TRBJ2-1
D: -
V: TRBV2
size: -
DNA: TGTGCCAGCAACGATGTAGGGGGTCCGGTTCGTGTGCATGAGCAGTTCTTC
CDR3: CASNDVGGPVRVHEQFF

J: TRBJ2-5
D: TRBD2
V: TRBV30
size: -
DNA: TGTGCCTGGAGTACGCGGGGGGGCGGGGAGACCCAGTACTTC
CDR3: CAWSTRGGGETQYF

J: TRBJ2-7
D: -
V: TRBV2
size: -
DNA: TGTGCCAGCAGTGAAACCGCCTACGAGCAGTACTTC
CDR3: CASSETAYEQYF

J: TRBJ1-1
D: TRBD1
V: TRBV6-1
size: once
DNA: TGTGCCAGCAGTGAGGACAGGGGGGTCACTGAAGCTTTCTTT
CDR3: CASSEDRGVTEAFF

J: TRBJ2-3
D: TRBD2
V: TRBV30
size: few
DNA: TGTGCCTGGAGTTTTAGCGGGGGGGCCCCAGATACGCAGTATTTT
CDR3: CAWSFSGGAPDTQYF

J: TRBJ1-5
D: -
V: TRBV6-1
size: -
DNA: TGTGCCAGCAGTTTGGACAGAGGATTTCAGCCCCAGCATTTT
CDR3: CASSLDRGFQPQHF

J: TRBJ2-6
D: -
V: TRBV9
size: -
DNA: TGTGCCAGCAGCCCCCTTGGGGGGTCTGGGGCCAACGTCCTGACTTTC
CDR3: CASSPLGGSGANVLTF

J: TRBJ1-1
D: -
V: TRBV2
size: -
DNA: TGTGCCAGCTTAGGCGAGGGGGACACTGAAGCTTTCTTT
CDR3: CASLGEGDTEAFF

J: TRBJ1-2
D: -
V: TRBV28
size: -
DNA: TGTGCCAGCAGTTTTACAGGGATCGGCGGCTACACCTTC
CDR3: CASSFTGIGGYTF

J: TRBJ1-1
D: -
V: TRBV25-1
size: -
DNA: TGTGCCAGCAGTTTACAGTCGATCGAAGCTTTCTTT
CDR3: CASSLQSIEAFF

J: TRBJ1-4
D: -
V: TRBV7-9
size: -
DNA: TGTGCCAGCAGCTGGCCTAATGAAAAACTGTTTTTT
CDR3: CASSWPNEKLFF

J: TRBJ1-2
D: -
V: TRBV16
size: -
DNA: TGTGCCAGCAGCCGGACCCCCCCCCAAAGGGGGAGGAATGGCTACACCTTC
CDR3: CASSRTPPQRGRNGYTF

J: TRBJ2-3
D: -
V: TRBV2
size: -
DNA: TGTGCCAGGGACAGTGATAGCACAGATACGCAGTATTTT
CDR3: CARDSDSTDTQYF

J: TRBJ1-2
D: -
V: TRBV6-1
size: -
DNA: TGTGCCAGCAGTGACCGGACGGCGAACTATGGCTACACCTTC
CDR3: CASSDRTANYGYTF

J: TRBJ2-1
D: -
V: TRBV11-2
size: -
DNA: TGTGCCAGCAGCTCCACCTCCTACAATGAGCAGTTCTTC
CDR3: CASSSTSYNEQFF

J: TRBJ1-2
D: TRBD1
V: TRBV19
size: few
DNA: TGTGCCAGTAGTTCCGGGACAGGGGTGGGCTACACCTTC
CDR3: CASSSGTGVGYTF

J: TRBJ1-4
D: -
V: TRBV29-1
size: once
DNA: TGCAGCGTTGTCGGGTACCCTAATGAAAAACTGTTTTTT
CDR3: CSVVGYPNEKLFF

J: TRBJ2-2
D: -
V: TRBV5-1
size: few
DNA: TGCGCCAGCAGTATTCAGGGTAACACCGGGGAGCTGTTTTTT
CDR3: CASSIQGNTGELFF

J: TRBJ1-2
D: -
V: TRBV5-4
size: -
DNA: TGTGCCAGCAGCTCTCGACAGTCGAAGTATGGCTACACCTTC
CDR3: CASSSRQSKYGYTF

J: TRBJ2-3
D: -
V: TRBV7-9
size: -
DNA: TGTGCCAGCAGCTCAGGACAGTCACCTTACACAGATACGCAGTATTTT
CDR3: CASSSGQSPYTDTQYF

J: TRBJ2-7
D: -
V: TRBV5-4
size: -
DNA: TGTGCCAGCAGCTCGGACTGGAGCTCCTACGAGCAGTACTTC
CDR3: CASSSDWSSYEQYF